This TCR beta chain was profiled in a study of shared clonotypes between healthy human individuals. The data were produced by immunoSEQ multiplex PCR, yet TCRdb's version contains in-frame clones alone and is incomplete. The table records hundreds of thousands of clones, around 96% of them present only once. Germline V gives CDR1 MGHRA, CDR2 YSYEKL. The CDR3 totals 18 residues. V dropped 0 bases and J dropped 3; count of bases not matched to a gene: 10. Naive-designated CD8 cells lacked CD45RO, were positively enriched for CCR7, and omitted terminally differentiated effector memory CD45RA+ cells. Material for sequencing was naive CD8+ T cells sorted from blood. The clonotype was recovered from a woman aged 25 to 39 in good health. The chain combines TRBV4-1 with TRBJ1-5, with 8 positions matching TRBD1. This CDR3 is CASSQDLTGGPNNQPQHF. CDR3 DNA sequence: TGCGCCAGCAGCCAAGATTTAACAGGGGGACCTAACAATCAGCCCCAGCATTTT.